The 27 T cell receptor beta chains presented below share a single source sample, sequenced in a study of blood T cell repertoires in COVID-19. TCRdb's copy holds only in-frame clones and misses some; the assay was immunoSEQ multiplex PCR. The sample lists fewer than 250,000 clones, 80% to 85% occurring once. The specimen sequenced was PBMCs or T cells enriched from blood (not recorded which). The receptors derive from a woman aged 25 to 45 who had been exposed to COVID-19.

This clone was seen more than once but under ten times. This sequence joins TRBV30 and TRBJ1-2; D unresolved. Trimming left V 6 bases short and J 10 bases short, with 21 bases between. The germline gives CDR1 GTSNPN, CDR2 SVGIG (reference sequence). The CDR3 sequence is 13 residues long. CDR3 sequence (DNA): TGTGCCTGTTCGTACGGGCCAGAGGGTGACTACACCTTC. Translating gives CACSYGPEGDYTF.

The V gene is TRBV5-1, the J gene TRBJ2-3, with TRBD2 matching over 8 bases. The CDR3 is 15 residues long. V was clipped by 4 bases and J by 0 bases; unmatched bases: 4. Germline V lookup: CDR1 SGHRS, CDR2 YFSETQ. This CDR3 reads CASSRRGGSTDTQYF. The CDR3, as DNA: TGCGCCAGCAGCAGACGGGGGGGTAGCACAGATACGCAGTATTTT.

The chain combines TRBV7-2 with TRBJ1-6, with D unclear. Trimming left V 7 bases short and J 9 bases short, with 16 bases between. The CDR3 extends over 14 amino acids. In germline, CDR1 is SGHTA, CDR2 FQGNSA. DNA for the CDR3: TGTGCCAGCAACTTGATTGGAGGTTTTTCACCCCTCCACTTT. It translates to CASNLIGGFSPLHF.

The J gene is TRBJ2-4, the V gene TRBV27; D is possibly TRBD1 (5 bases). The CDR3 has 14 residues. Per germline, CDR1 MNHEY and CDR2 SMNVEV (reference sequence). The V end lost 2 bases, the J end lost 6 bases, and 11 bases lay between the germline ends. In nucleotides, the CDR3 is TGTGCCAGCAGTTTACCAGGGCCCGGAAACATTCAGTACTTC. It is translated as CASSLPGPGNIQYF.

The chain combines TRBV19 with TRBJ1-2; 7 bases are shared with TRBD1. Germline trimming cut 9 bases from V and 3 bases from J; bases unmatched to any gene: 7. The CDR3 totals 13 residues. Germline V CDR1 and CDR2: LNHDA, SQIVND (reference sequence). The DNA of the CDR3 is TGTGCCAGCAGCTGGGACAGATACTATGGCTACACCTTC. This sequence encodes CASSWDRYYGYTF.

The chain has TRBV25-1 and TRBJ1-2; 8 positions agree with TRBD1. CDR1 and CDR2 from the germline V gene are MGHDK and SYGVNS. V dropped 6 bases and J dropped 2; count of bases not matched to a gene: 8. The length of the CDR3 is 15 residues. CDR3 protein: CASSPLQGANYGYTF. In nucleotides, the CDR3 is TGTGCCAGCAGCCCCCTCCAGGGGGCAAACTATGGCTACACCTTC.

The rearrangement links TRBV6-5 to TRBJ1-5; D perhaps matches TRBD1 (6 bases). The V and J ends lost 10 bases and 6 bases respectively, with 13 bases between them. The CDR3 is made up of 12 amino acids. Germline CDR1 reads MNHEY; CDR2 reads SVGAGI. The CDR3 DNA reads as TGTGCCACACAGGGTAGTGTTCAGCCCCAGCATTTT. As protein: CATQGSVQPQHF.

This clone was seen once. The chain employs TRBV30 and TRBJ1-2, with a weak D call TRBD1 (5 bases). Per the germline V gene, CDR1 is GTSNPN and CDR2 is SVGIG (reference sequence). V dropped 1 base and J dropped 6 bases, with 12 bases sitting between them. This CDR3 comprises 13 residues. In nucleotides, the CDR3 is TGTGCCTGGAGTGCTGGCAGGGCTCATGGCTACACCTTC. It is translated as CAWSAGRAHGYTF.

The V call is TRBV19, the J call TRBJ1-4; TRBD1 aligns across 7 bases. The V gene's germline CDR1 is LNHDA and CDR2 SQIVND (reference sequence). This CDR3 is 15 amino acids long. With V trimmed by 7 bases and J by 8 bases, 13 bases remained unmatched. The CDR3 sequence: CASTMGRQGGEKLFF. The CDR3 region has the DNA TGTGCCAGTACTATGGGTCGGCAGGGGGGCGAAAAACTGTTTTTT.

This chain connects TRBV9 to TRBJ1-4; TRBD1 matches 7 bases. Trimming took 5 bases from V and 0 from J; bases not matched to a gene: 10. The germline CDR1 and CDR2 sequences are SGDLS and YYNGEE. The CDR3 extends over 17 amino acids. The CDR3 region is CASSSYQGVATNEKLFF. DNA of the CDR3: TGTGCCAGCAGTTCCTACCAGGGGGTTGCAACTAATGAAAAACTGTTTTTT.

The chain employs TRBV10-2 and TRBJ1-2, with D perhaps TRBD1 (6 bases). The CDR3 runs to 16 residues. Per germline, CDR1 WSHSY and CDR2 SAAADI. V lost 3 bases and J lost 0, with 14 bases in between. CDR3 region: CASSESWGGPNYGYTF. The CDR3 coding sequence is TGCGCCAGCAGTGAATCGTGGGGGGGCCCTAACTATGGCTACACCTTC.

The genes are TRBV18 and TRBJ2-5; 7 bases align to TRBD1. The germline V gene has CDR1 KGHSH and CDR2 LQKENI. This CDR3 region has 14 residues. The V segment lost 3 bases and the J segment 5 bases; nucleotides outside the gene matches: 6. The CDR3 spells CASSPQTGRETQYF. DNA of the CDR3: TGTGCCAGCTCACCGCAGACAGGGCGGGAGACCCAGTACTTC.

The chain uses TRBV5-1 and TRBJ1-1; D not certain. Per germline, CDR1 SGHRS and CDR2 YFSETQ. Trimming removed 3 bases from V and 3 bases from J, with 9 bases in between. This CDR3 spans 13 amino acids. CDR3 sequence (DNA): TGCGCCAGCAGCTCATACCCAGACACTGAAGCTTTCTTT. The encoded protein is CASSSYPDTEAFF. The variable domain in full, with the rest retrieved from reference TRBV5-1 and TRBJ1-1, is KAGVTQTPRYLIKTRGQQVTLSCSPISGHRSVSWYQQTPGQGLQFLFEYFSETQRNKGNFPGRFSGRQFSNSRSEMNVSTLELGDSALYLCASSSYPDTEAFFGQGTRLTVV.

The chain joins TRBV11-3 to TRBJ1-1; the D gene is possibly TRBD1 (5 bases). The CDR3 sequence is 14 residues long. Germline V lookup: CDR1 SGHNT, CDR2 YENEEA. The V and J ends lost 0 bases and 5 bases respectively, with 10 bases between them. This chain's CDR3 is CASSLDRDGTEAFF. In nucleotides, the CDR3 is TGTGCCAGCAGCTTAGACAGGGATGGAACTGAAGCTTTCTTT.

This clone was found once. The chain links TRBV4-3 to TRBJ1-1; D is unresolved. The length of the CDR3 is 15 residues. Trimming shortened V by 5 bases and J by 6 bases, and 19 bases separated the two germline ends. Germline V gene lookup returns CDR1 LGHNA and CDR2 YSLEER. The CDR3 sequence: CASSFHRGTLAEAFF. The CDR3, as DNA: TGCGCCAGCAGCTTTCACCGGGGAACCCTCGCTGAAGCTTTCTTT.

As DNA, the CDR3 is TGTGCCAGCAGCCCTGGGGCAAGGGGGTCCGGGGCCAACGTCCTGACTTTC. It encodes CASSPGARGSGANVLTF. This chain uses TRBV7-2 with TRBJ2-6; a weak D match, TRBD1 (6 bases). Germline-derived CDR1 and CDR2 are SGHTA and FQGNSA. The CDR3 contains 17 residues. V was trimmed by 5 bases and J by 4 bases, leaving 18 bases between them.

The V and J genes are TRBV7-9 and TRBJ1-1; perhaps TRBD1 as D (5 bases). The germline gives CDR1 SEHNR, CDR2 FQNEAQ (reference sequence). Trimming took off 0 bases at V and 2 bases at J, with 16 bases between the two ends. The CDR3 loop spans 17 amino acids. The CDR3 DNA is TGTGCCAGCAGCTTAGCAGTACGGCAGGGCCAAAACACTGAAGCTTTCTTT. Its protein product is CASSLAVRQGQNTEAFF.

The chain links TRBV19 to TRBJ1-6, with D unresolved. This CDR3 has 12 residues. V was pared by 10 bases and J by 8 bases, with 12 bases between. Germline CDR1 LNHDA, CDR2 SQIVND (reference sequence). CDR3 in amino acids: CATEGADSPLHF. The CDR3 DNA sequence: TGTGCCACCGAGGGCGCGGATTCACCCCTCCACTTT.

The rearrangement links TRBV6-5 to TRBJ1-5; D possibly corresponds to TRBD1 (6 bases). The CDR3 extends over 14 amino acids. The germline gives CDR1 MNHEY, CDR2 SVGAGI. V dropped 6 bases and J dropped 4 bases, with 13 bases sitting between them. CDR3 in amino acids: CASRSRGSNQPQHF. DNA for the CDR3: TGTGCCAGCAGGAGTAGGGGGTCTAATCAGCCCCAGCATTTT.

This clone was recorded once. This chain links TRBV19 with TRBJ1-1; 9 bases are a match to TRBD1. Germline V gene sequence: CDR1 LNHDA, CDR2 SQIVND (reference sequence). Germline trimming cut 8 bases from V and 7 bases from J; bases unmatched to any gene: 8. The length of the CDR3 is 13 residues. Here the CDR3 reads CASAGQGLIEAFF. The CDR3 DNA is TGTGCCAGTGCGGGACAGGGATTAATTGAAGCTTTCTTT.

The chain joins TRBV18 to TRBJ2-7, with TRBD1 matching over 10 bases. There are 14 residues in the CDR3. Germline V gene lookup returns CDR1 KGHSH and CDR2 LQKENI. Trimming took 3 bases from V and 6 from J; bases not matched to a gene: 5. The CDR3 spells CASSPGTGDTEQYF. CDR3 DNA sequence: TGTGCCAGCTCACCCGGGACAGGGGACACCGAGCAGTACTTC.

The CDR3 DNA reads TGTGCCAGTAGTATAGCCCGGGACATTAGCAATCAGCCCCAGCATTTT. Translated, it gives CASSIARDISNQPQHF. The chain joins TRBV19 to TRBJ1-5; a weak D match, TRBD1 (6 bases). Germline CDR1 reads LNHDA; CDR2 reads SQIVND (reference sequence). Between the trimmed V and J ends, which lost 1 base and 0 bases, there was a span of 10 bases. CDR3 size: 16 residues.

This rearrangement joins TRBV27 to TRBJ2-7; TRBD1 is a possible D gene (6 bases). Trimming took 6 bases from V and 3 from J, leaving 12 bases between them. CDR1 MNHEY and CDR2 SMNVEV come from the germline V gene (reference sequence). The CDR3 totals 13 residues. CDR3 in DNA: TGTGCCAGCAGACCGACAGGCGACTACGAGCAGTACTTC. This translates into CASRPTGDYEQYF.

The chain links TRBV9 to TRBJ1-1, with 9 bases matching TRBD1. The CDR3 runs to 15 residues. Trimming took 2 bases from V and 3 from J; bases not matched to a gene: 5. Germline V CDR1 and CDR2: SGDLS, YYNGEE. In nucleotides, the CDR3 is TGTGCCAGCAGCGTGGGACAGGGAATCGACACTGAAGCTTTCTTT. Its translation is CASSVGQGIDTEAFF.

This rearrangement joins TRBV4-1 to TRBJ2-5; 10 bases fit TRBD1. J was trimmed by 3 bases and V by 4 bases; bases with no gene match: 8. Germline values: CDR1 MGHRA, CDR2 YSYEKL. The CDR3 contains 16 residues. Here the CDR3 DNA reads TGCGCCAGCAGCCCATGGCCGGGACAGGGGAAAGAGACCCAGTACTTC. Translation: CASSPWPGQGKETQYF.

CDR3 DNA: TGTGCCAGTAGTATCCGTGGACAGGGAAACACCATATATTTT. It translates to CASSIRGQGNTIYF. V and J are TRBV19 and TRBJ1-3; D might be TRBD1 (6 bases). CDR1 and CDR2 from the germline V gene are LNHDA and SQIVND (reference sequence). The CDR3 consists of 14 residues. V lost 3 bases and J lost 4, with 10 bases in between.

This sequence joins TRBV11-2 and TRBJ2-2; 7 bases align to TRBD1. CDR1 and CDR2 (germline): SGHAT, FQNNGV. The CDR3 covers 14 residues. Germline trimming cut 4 bases from V and 9 bases from J; bases unmatched to any gene: 8. The CDR3 region is CASSSLKGAWELFF. The CDR3 DNA is TGTGCCAGCAGCTCCCTGAAGGGGGCCTGGGAGCTGTTTTTT. Using reference TRBV11-2 and TRBJ2-2 for the parts outside the CDR3, the full variable domain is EAGVAQSPRYKIIEKRQSVAFWCNPISGHATLYWYQQILGQGPKLLIQFQNNGVVDDSQLPKDRFSAERLKGVDSTLKIQPAKLEDSAVYLCASSSLKGAWELFFGEGSRLTVL.